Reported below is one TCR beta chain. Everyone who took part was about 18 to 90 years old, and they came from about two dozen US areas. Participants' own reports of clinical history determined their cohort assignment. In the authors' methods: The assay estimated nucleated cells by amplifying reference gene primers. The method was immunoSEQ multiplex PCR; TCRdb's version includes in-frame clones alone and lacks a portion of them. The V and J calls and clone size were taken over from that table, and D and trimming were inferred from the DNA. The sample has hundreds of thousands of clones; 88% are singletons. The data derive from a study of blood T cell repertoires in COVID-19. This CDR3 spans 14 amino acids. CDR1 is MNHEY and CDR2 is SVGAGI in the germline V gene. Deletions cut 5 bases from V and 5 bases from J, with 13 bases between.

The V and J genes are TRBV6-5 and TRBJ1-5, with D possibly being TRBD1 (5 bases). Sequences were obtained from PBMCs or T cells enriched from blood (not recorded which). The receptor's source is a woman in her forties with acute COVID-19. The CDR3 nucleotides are TGTGCCAGCAGTCCCCAGGGCGCGCATCAGCCCCAGCATTTT. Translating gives CASSPQGAHQPQHF.